This TCR beta chain was sequenced in a study of cytomegalovirus exposure and HLA in healthy donors. Study background: Assignment to the Caucasian-associated ancestry cluster applied to 81% of the approximately 400 genotyped donors.

Regarding this clone: The antigen remains unidentified.

Per germline, CDR1 SQVTM and CDR2 ANQGSEA. The CDR3 totals 16 residues. The ends lost 1 base at V and 0 bases at J; junction bases unmatched: 2. PCR used 60 Vbeta primers and 13 Jbeta primers. Here immunoSEQ multiplex PCR was the method, and the copy in TCRdb shows in-frame clones only, minus some. The table for this sample gives roughly 77,000 clones. General study findings and limits: Generally TCR sequences proved uncommon, though certain public TCRs appeared in numerous donors. Three CMV-associated chains proved CMV antigen-specific in vitro.

Sequenced material: PBMCs. The TCR comes from a man aged 30 to 45 in good health and CMV-seronegative. V gene TRBV29-1 combines with J gene TRBJ2-1, with 11 bases identical to TRBD2. The CDR3 DNA reads as TGCAGCGTTGAAGTAGGGACTAGCGGCTCCTACAATGAGCAGTTCTTC. Its protein is CSVEVGTSGSYNEQFF.